The 11 T cell receptor beta chains given below trace back to one sample, sequenced in a study of PD-1 blockade in mismatch repair-deficient tumors. Using immunoSEQ multiplex PCR, the repertoire was profiled, and TCRdb retains in-frame clones only, with some absent. The sample includes more than 15,000 clones, almost 85% of them seen just once. The sequencing here drew on PBMCs, taken before pembrolizumab treatment. These receptors originate from an adult with mismatch repair-deficient cancer.

The V call is TRBV27, the J call TRBJ1-4; tentatively, D is TRBD1 (6 bases). The CDR3 spans 14 residues. V lost 5 bases, J lost 10 bases, and 17 bases lay in between. Germline V gene lookup returns CDR1 MNHEY and CDR2 SMNVEV (reference sequence). The CDR3: CASSPQQQGVKLFF. The CDR3 DNA follows: TGTGCCAGCAGTCCTCAGCAACAGGGTGTAAAACTGTTTTTT.

The chain employs TRBV7-9 and TRBJ1-2; a weak D match, TRBD1 (6 bases). Per the germline V gene, CDR1 is SEHNR and CDR2 is FQNEAQ (reference sequence). V was shortened by 1 base and J by 1 base, with 7 bases between the two germline ends. This CDR3 has 14 amino acids. The CDR3 here is CASSLVDSNYGYTF. The CDR3 nucleotides read TGTGCCAGCAGCTTAGTGGACAGTAACTATGGCTACACCTTC.

The rearrangement uses TRBV5-6 and TRBJ2-7, with TRBD1 matching over 7 bases. Germline V gene data show CDR1 as SGHDT and CDR2 as YYEEEE. This CDR3 is built from 15 residues. With 4 bases clipped from V and 1 base from J, the junction kept 8 bases outside the gene matches. Here the CDR3 reads CASSLPLTGSYEQYF. The CDR3 DNA reads as TGTGCCAGCAGCCTACCGTTGACAGGGTCCTACGAGCAGTACTTC.

This chain connects TRBV19 to TRBJ2-1; D possibly corresponds to TRBD2 (6 bases). CDR1 is LNHDA and CDR2 is SQIVND in the germline V gene (reference sequence). This CDR3 has 12 amino acids. V was trimmed by 7 bases and J by 14 bases, leaving 18 bases between them. The CDR3 is CASKDRRDLKFF. CDR3 bases: TGTGCCAGTAAGGATCGCCGGGACTTGAAGTTCTTC. The full variable domain, in which reference TRBV19 and TRBJ2-1 provide the parts outside the CDR3, is DGGITQSPKYLFRKEGQNVTLSCEQNLNHDAMYWYRQDPGQGLRLIYYSQIVNDFQKGDIAEGYSVSREKKESFPLTVTSAQKNPTAFYLCASKDRRDLKFFGPGTRLTVL.

The chain couples TRBV19 to TRBJ1-1, with D possibly being TRBD1 (5 bases). This CDR3 is 15 amino acids long. Between the trimmed V and J ends, which lost 7 bases and 0 bases, there was a span of 15 bases. Per germline, CDR1 LNHDA and CDR2 SQIVND (reference sequence). CDR3: CASKARRGLNTEAFF. DNA of the CDR3: TGTGCCAGTAAGGCTAGGAGGGGCCTGAACACTGAAGCTTTCTTT.

CDR3 DNA sequence: TGTGCCAGCGGGTGGCCCCAGCATTTT. This encodes CASGWPQHF. The chain links TRBV6-1 to TRBJ1-5; D is uncertain. Per germline, CDR1 MNHNS and CDR2 SASEGT. The CDR3 length is 9 residues. V was trimmed by 8 bases and J by 9 bases, leaving 5 bases between them.

The gene calls are TRBV27 and TRBJ1-1; no definite D call. The CDR3 sequence is 14 residues long. CDR1 MNHEY and CDR2 SMNVEV come from the germline V gene (reference sequence). Trimming took 6 bases from V and 3 from J, leaving 14 bases between them. The CDR3 sequence is CASRLEWWHTEAFF. The CDR3 DNA reads TGTGCCAGCAGACTGGAGTGGTGGCACACTGAAGCTTTCTTT.

The chain carries TRBV27 and TRBJ2-5; TRBD1 might be the D (6 bases). The ends were cut back, 6 bases at V and 0 bases at J, with 8 bases in the middle. The CDR3 has 13 amino acids. Germline V gives CDR1 MNHEY, CDR2 SMNVEV (reference sequence). DNA for the CDR3: TGTGCCAGCAGAACAGGGTACCAAGAGACCCAGTACTTC. Amino acids: CASRTGYQETQYF.

CDR3 DNA sequence: TGTGCCTGGAGTGTATTTGGACAGCTTGAAGCTTTCTTT. It yields the protein CAWSVFGQLEAFF. The J gene is TRBJ1-1, the V gene TRBV30, with D perhaps TRBD1 (6 bases). The germline V and J ends were trimmed by 0 bases and 7 bases, with 12 bases remaining between them. The CDR3 runs to 13 residues. The germline V gene encodes CDR1 GTSNPN and CDR2 SVGIG (reference sequence).

The V and J genes are TRBV5-6 and TRBJ1-3; maybe TRBD1 (5 bases). Germline V lookup: CDR1 SGHDT, CDR2 YYEEEE. The CDR3 contains 13 residues. V lost 1 base, J lost 4 bases, and 6 bases lay in between. As DNA, the CDR3 is TGTGCCAGCAGCTTGCGGGGGGGAAACACCATATATTTT. Translating it yields CASSLRGGNTIYF.

This clone is a singleton in its sample. J is TRBJ1-2 and V is TRBV6-6, with TRBD1 matching over 8 bases. The V and J ends lost 5 bases and 8 bases, in that order; junction bases with no gene match: 4. The germline V gene encodes CDR1 MNHNY and CDR2 SVGAGI (reference sequence). This CDR3 has 12 residues. DNA for the CDR3: TGTGCCAGCAGTCAGACAGGGGACGGCTACACCTTC. Protein sequence: CASSQTGDGYTF.